Listed below are T cell receptor beta chains from one sample, sequenced in a study of blood T cell repertoires in COVID-19. Profiled with immunoSEQ multiplex PCR; TCRdb holds only in-frame clones, not every one. Here the sample spans roughly 200,000 clones, approximately 90% being singletons. Sequenced material: peripheral blood. The receptors shown here come from a woman between 25 and 40 years old with acute or convalescent COVID-19. Both conserved end residues are part of each CDR3. The D gene is left open where the match is weak. Where a row states a size, it is once, few, many or the class of an expanded clone; other rows omit it.

size: .
D: .
J: TRBJ2-3
V: TRBV7-9
CDR3: CASSELLTDTQYF
DNA: TGTGCCAGCAGCGAGCTGCTCACAGATACGCAGTATTTT

size: once
D: .
J: TRBJ1-2
V: TRBV29-1
CDR3: CSARGQYGYTF
DNA: TGCAGCGCCCGAGGGCAGTATGGCTACACCTTC

size: .
D: .
J: TRBJ1-1
V: TRBV4-2
CDR3: CASSQETNLAEAFF
DNA: TGTGCCAGCAGCCAAGAAACTAATTTGGCTGAAGCTTTCTTT

size: .
D: .
J: TRBJ2-5
V: TRBV25-1
CDR3: CASSERYQETQYF
DNA: TGTGCCAGCAGTGAACGGTACCAAGAGACCCAGTACTTC

size: .
D: .
J: TRBJ2-5
V: TRBV27
CDR3: CASGPRGETQYF
DNA: TGTGCCAGCGGTCCCAGGGGAGAGACCCAGTACTTC

size: .
D: .
J: TRBJ2-1
V: TRBV21-1
CDR3: CASSKERGTGNEQFF
DNA: TGTGCCAGCAGCAAAGAAAGAGGAACAGGCAATGAGCAGTTCTTC

size: .
D: .
J: TRBJ1-2
V: TRBV29-1
CDR3: CSVGGTYYGYTF
DNA: TGCAGCGTTGGGGGGACTTACTATGGCTACACCTTC

size: .
D: .
J: TRBJ2-7
V: TRBV11-1
CDR3: CASSPISGERSYEQYF
DNA: TGTGCCAGCAGCCCGATATCGGGGGAACGCTCCTACGAGCAGTACTTC

size: .
D: .
J: TRBJ2-7
V: TRBV5-6
CDR3: CASSFLQFSGEQYF
DNA: TGTGCCAGCAGCTTCCTACAGTTCTCGGGGGAGCAGTACTTC

size: .
D: TRBD2
J: TRBJ2-1
V: TRBV7-2
CDR3: CASSRGAGGFYNEQFF
DNA: TGTGCCAGCAGTAGGGGAGCGGGAGGTTTCTACAATGAGCAGTTCTTC

size: .
D: TRBD1
J: TRBJ2-7
V: TRBV9
CDR3: CASSVGGTEAYEQYF
DNA: TGTGCCAGCAGCGTAGGAGGGACAGAGGCCTACGAGCAGTACTTC

size: .
D: .
J: TRBJ1-5
V: TRBV24-1
CDR3: CATSPLGSNQPQHF
DNA: TGTGCCACCAGTCCCCTCGGGAGCAATCAGCCCCAGCATTTT

size: .
D: TRBD1
J: TRBJ1-2
V: TRBV19
CDR3: CASSASGTGGRWGGYTF
DNA: TGTGCCAGTAGTGCATCCGGGACAGGGGGACGCTGGGGTGGCTACACCTTC

size: once
D: .
J: TRBJ2-7
V: TRBV18
CDR3: CASSPGVSYEQYF
DNA: TGTGCCAGCTCACCGGGCGTCTCCTACGAGCAGTACTTC

size: .
D: .
J: TRBJ1-2
V: TRBV6-5
CDR3: CASRTGYNYGYTF
DNA: TGTGCCAGCAGGACAGGATATAACTATGGCTACACCTTC

size: .
D: TRBD2
J: TRBJ2-5
V: TRBV5-1
CDR3: CASSRGDQVNTQYF
DNA: TGCGCCAGCAGCCGGGGGGACCAAGTGAACACCCAGTACTTC

size: .
D: .
J: TRBJ2-7
V: TRBV5-4
CDR3: CASSRGSGLYEQYF
DNA: TGTGCCAGCAGCCGGGGGAGCGGCCTCTACGAGCAGTACTTC

size: .
D: .
J: TRBJ1-1
V: TRBV6-5
CDR3: CASNSPLTGTEAFF
DNA: TGTGCCAGCAATTCCCCCTTAACGGGAACTGAAGCTTTCTTT

size: .
D: .
J: TRBJ2-4
V: TRBV20-1
CDR3: CVGLAKNIQYF
DNA: TGTGTAGGACTAGCCAAAAACATTCAGTACTTC

size: .
D: TRBD1
J: TRBJ1-5
V: TRBV2
CDR3: CATRTGKNQPQHF
DNA: TGTGCCACCCGGACAGGGAAGAATCAGCCCCAGCATTTT

size: .
D: .
J: TRBJ1-5
V: TRBV7-2
CDR3: CASSLLSNQPQHF
DNA: TGTGCCAGCAGCTTACTAAGCAATCAGCCCCAGCATTTT

size: .
D: .
J: TRBJ1-5
V: TRBV2
CDR3: CASSGRTDLANQPQHF
DNA: TGTGCCAGCAGTGGGAGGACAGACTTAGCAAATCAGCCCCAGCATTTT

size: .
D: .
J: TRBJ2-7
V: TRBV5-1
CDR3: CASSLEGHRVYEQYF
DNA: TGCGCCAGCAGCTTGGAAGGACACAGAGTCTACGAGCAGTACTTC

size: .
D: .
J: TRBJ2-1
V: TRBV11-2
CDR3: CASKAVGSEQFF
DNA: TGTGCCAGCAAGGCGGTGGGGAGTGAGCAGTTCTTC

size: .
D: .
J: TRBJ2-1
V: TRBV27
CDR3: CASTGSAYNEQFF
DNA: TGTGCCAGCACGGGGTCCGCCTACAATGAGCAGTTCTTC

size: .
D: TRBD1
J: TRBJ2-7
V: TRBV7-2
CDR3: CASTTGGSYEQYF
DNA: TGTGCCAGCACCACAGGGGGTAGTTACGAGCAGTACTTC

size: .
D: .
J: TRBJ2-7
V: TRBV7-2
CDR3: CASSEASSYEQYF
DNA: TGTGCCAGCAGTGAGGCGAGCTCCTACGAGCAGTACTTC

size: .
D: .
J: TRBJ2-7
V: TRBV2
CDR3: CASQPNGIYEQYF
DNA: TGTGCCAGCCAACCTAACGGTATTTACGAGCAGTACTTC

size: .
D: .
J: TRBJ1-5
V: TRBV28
CDR3: CASTPRGTSRAQHF
DNA: TGTGCCAGCACCCCGCGGGGCACCTCTCGGGCCCAGCATTTT

size: .
D: TRBD1
J: TRBJ2-7
V: TRBV5-1
CDR3: CASSLGGQGYEQYF
DNA: TGCGCCAGCAGCTTGGGTGGACAGGGCTACGAGCAGTACTTC

size: .
D: .
J: TRBJ2-3
V: TRBV5-1
CDR3: CASEDSKDTQYF
DNA: TGCGCCAGCGAAGACAGCAAGGATACGCAGTATTTT

size: .
D: .
J: TRBJ2-4
V: TRBV19
CDR3: CASSGGRAKNIQYF
DNA: TGTGCCAGTAGTGGTGGGAGAGCCAAAAACATTCAGTACTTC

size: .
D: TRBD2
J: TRBJ2-1
V: TRBV2
CDR3: CASKGTSGYNEQFF
DNA: TGTGCCAGCAAGGGGACTAGCGGCTACAATGAGCAGTTCTTC

size: .
D: TRBD1
J: TRBJ2-2
V: TRBV6-6
CDR3: CASPGQAAGELFF
DNA: TGTGCCAGCCCGGGACAGGCGGCCGGGGAGCTGTTTTTT

size: .
D: TRBD1
J: TRBJ1-3
V: TRBV2
CDR3: CASTRATGGGGNTIYF
DNA: TGTGCCAGCACTCGTGCAACAGGGGGCGGTGGAAACACCATATATTTT

size: .
D: .
J: TRBJ2-7
V: TRBV10-3
CDR3: CALGAPNYEQYF
DNA: TGTGCCTTGGGGGCCCCAAACTACGAGCAGTACTTC

size: once
D: .
J: TRBJ2-3
V: TRBV6-6
CDR3: CASSIGDTQYF
DNA: TGTGCCAGCAGCATCGGAGATACGCAGTATTTT

size: .
D: TRBD2
J: TRBJ2-1
V: TRBV9
CDR3: CASSILGLAGVNEQFF
DNA: TGTGCCAGCAGCATCTTAGGACTAGCGGGAGTGAATGAGCAGTTCTTC

size: many
D: TRBD2
J: TRBJ2-2
V: TRBV6-4
CDR3: CASSDQAGEWANTGELFF
DNA: TGTGCCAGCAGTGACCAAGCGGGAGAATGGGCGAACACCGGGGAGCTGTTTTTT

size: .
D: .
J: TRBJ1-3
V: TRBV9
CDR3: CASSVVPNRSGNTIYF
DNA: TGTGCCAGCAGCGTAGTACCTAACCGCTCTGGAAACACCATATATTTT

size: .
D: .
J: TRBJ2-2
V: TRBV3-1/TRBV3-2
CDR3: CASSQATGELFF
DNA: TGTGCCAGCAGCCAAGCTACCGGGGAGCTGTTTTTT

size: .
D: TRBD2
J: TRBJ2-7
V: TRBV11-3
CDR3: CASSFGPGGRGEQYF
DNA: TGTGCCAGCAGCTTTGGTCCGGGTGGGAGGGGTGAGCAGTACTTC

size: once
D: .
J: TRBJ1-2
V: TRBV5-1
CDR3: CASSWSGTPGYTF
DNA: TGCGCCAGCAGCTGGAGTGGGACACCCGGCTACACCTTC

size: .
D: .
J: TRBJ2-1
V: TRBV12-5
CDR3: CASGLTVANEQFF
DNA: TGTGCTAGTGGTTTGACGGTCGCTAATGAGCAGTTCTTC

size: .
D: .
J: TRBJ1-4
V: TRBV11-2
CDR3: CASSLGRGGINEKLFF
DNA: TGTGCCAGCAGCTTAGGACGGGGAGGAATTAATGAAAAACTGTTTTTT

size: .
D: .
J: TRBJ1-2
V: TRBV7-9
CDR3: CASSFSAGSRDTADGYTF
DNA: TGTGCCAGCAGCTTTAGCGCCGGATCCAGGGACACGGCCGATGGCTACACCTTC

size: .
D: .
J: TRBJ2-7
V: TRBV7-2
CDR3: CASSLDSIPYEQYF
DNA: TGTGCCAGCAGCTTAGATTCCATCCCCTACGAGCAGTACTTC

size: once
D: .
J: TRBJ1-2
V: TRBV27
CDR3: CASSLSWRPQVYGYTF
DNA: TGTGCCAGCAGTTTATCGTGGAGACCACAAGTCTATGGCTACACCTTC

size: .
D: TRBD1
J: TRBJ2-3
V: TRBV19
CDR3: CASSRQGRLSDTQYF
DNA: TGTGCCAGTAGTAGACAGGGTAGGCTCTCAGATACGCAGTATTTT

size: .
D: TRBD2
J: TRBJ2-5
V: TRBV18
CDR3: CASSPPLRGETQYF
DNA: TGTGCCAGCTCACCACCGTTGCGGGGGGAGACCCAGTACTTC

size: .
D: .
J: TRBJ1-1
V: TRBV7-9
CDR3: CASSHPGLHRSLEAFF
DNA: TGTGCCAGCAGCCACCCGGGACTTCACCGCTCCCTAGAAGCTTTCTTT

size: .
D: TRBD1
J: TRBJ1-1
V: TRBV25-1
CDR3: CASSELGRGETEAFF
DNA: TGTGCCAGCAGTGAATTAGGCAGGGGGGAGACTGAAGCTTTCTTT